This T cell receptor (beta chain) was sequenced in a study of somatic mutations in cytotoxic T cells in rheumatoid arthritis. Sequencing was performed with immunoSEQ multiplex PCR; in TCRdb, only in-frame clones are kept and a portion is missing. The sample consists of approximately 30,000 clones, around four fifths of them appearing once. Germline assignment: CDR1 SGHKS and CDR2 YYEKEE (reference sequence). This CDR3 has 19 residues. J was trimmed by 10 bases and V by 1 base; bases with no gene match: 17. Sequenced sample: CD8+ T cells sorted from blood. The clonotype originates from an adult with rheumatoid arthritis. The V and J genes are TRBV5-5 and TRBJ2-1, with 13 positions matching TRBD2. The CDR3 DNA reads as TGTGCCAGCAGCTTGCGGTCAGGACTAGCGGGAGACCCTGGTCGGGAGCAGTTCTTC. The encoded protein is CASSLRSGLAGDPGREQFF.